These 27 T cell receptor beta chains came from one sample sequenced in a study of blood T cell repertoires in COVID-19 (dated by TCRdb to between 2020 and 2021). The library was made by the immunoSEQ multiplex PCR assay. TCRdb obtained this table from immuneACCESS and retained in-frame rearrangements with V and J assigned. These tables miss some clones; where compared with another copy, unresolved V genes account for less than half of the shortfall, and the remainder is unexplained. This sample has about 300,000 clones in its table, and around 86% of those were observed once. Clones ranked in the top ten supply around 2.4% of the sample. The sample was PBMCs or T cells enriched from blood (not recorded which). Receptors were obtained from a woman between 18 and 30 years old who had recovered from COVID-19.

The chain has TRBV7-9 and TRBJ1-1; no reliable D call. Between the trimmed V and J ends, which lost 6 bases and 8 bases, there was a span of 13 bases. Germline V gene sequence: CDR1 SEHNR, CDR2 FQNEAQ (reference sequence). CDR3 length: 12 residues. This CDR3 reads CASRGGRLEAFF. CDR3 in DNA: TGTGCCAGCAGGGGAGGACGGTTAGAAGCTTTCTTT.

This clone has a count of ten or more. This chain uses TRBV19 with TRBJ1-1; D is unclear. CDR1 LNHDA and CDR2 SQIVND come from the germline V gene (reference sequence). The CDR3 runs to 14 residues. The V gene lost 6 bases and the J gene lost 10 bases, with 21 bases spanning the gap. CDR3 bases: TGTGCCAGTAGACCGCCCGGATACGCAAGCGGAGCTTTCTTT. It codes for CASRPPGYASGAFF.

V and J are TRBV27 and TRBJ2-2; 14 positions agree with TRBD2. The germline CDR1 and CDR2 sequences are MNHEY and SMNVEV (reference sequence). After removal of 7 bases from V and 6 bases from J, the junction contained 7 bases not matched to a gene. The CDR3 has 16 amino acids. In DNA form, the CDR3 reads TGTGCCAGCACTCCAGGACTAGCGGGGGGTCCCGGGGAGCTGTTTTTT. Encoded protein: CASTPGLAGGPGELFF.

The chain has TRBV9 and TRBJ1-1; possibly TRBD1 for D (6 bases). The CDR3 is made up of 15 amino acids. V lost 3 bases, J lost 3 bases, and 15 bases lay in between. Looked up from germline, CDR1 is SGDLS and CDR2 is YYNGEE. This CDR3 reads CASSGGVTGDTEAFF. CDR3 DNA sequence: TGTGCCAGCAGCGGTGGTGTGACAGGAGACACTGAAGCTTTCTTT.

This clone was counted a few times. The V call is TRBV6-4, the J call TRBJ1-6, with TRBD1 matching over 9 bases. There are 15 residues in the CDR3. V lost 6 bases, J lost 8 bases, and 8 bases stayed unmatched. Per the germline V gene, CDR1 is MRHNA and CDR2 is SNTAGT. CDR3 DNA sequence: TGTGCCAGCAGGCAGGACAGGGGTCGGGATTCACCCCTCCACTTT. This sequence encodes CASRQDRGRDSPLHF.

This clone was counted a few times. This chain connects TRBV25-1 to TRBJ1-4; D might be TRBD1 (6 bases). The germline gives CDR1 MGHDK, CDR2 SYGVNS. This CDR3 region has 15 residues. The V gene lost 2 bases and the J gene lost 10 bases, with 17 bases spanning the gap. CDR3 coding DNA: TGTGCCAGCAGTGAAACAAAAGCAGGGGTTGGAAAACTGTTTTTT. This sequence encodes CASSETKAGVGKLFF.

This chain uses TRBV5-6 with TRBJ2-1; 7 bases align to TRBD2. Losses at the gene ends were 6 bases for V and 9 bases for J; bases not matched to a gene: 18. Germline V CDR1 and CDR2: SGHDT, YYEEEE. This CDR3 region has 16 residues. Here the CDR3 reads CASNRGRDYYFVEQFF. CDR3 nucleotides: TGTGCCAGCAACAGAGGGAGGGACTACTACTTCGTTGAGCAGTTCTTC.

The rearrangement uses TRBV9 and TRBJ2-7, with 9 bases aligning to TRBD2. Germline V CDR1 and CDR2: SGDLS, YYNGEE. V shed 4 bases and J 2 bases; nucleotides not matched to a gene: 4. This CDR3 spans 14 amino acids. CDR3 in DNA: TGTGCCAGCAGCCCAGCGGGGGGAGCCTACGAGCAGTACTTC. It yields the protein CASSPAGGAYEQYF.

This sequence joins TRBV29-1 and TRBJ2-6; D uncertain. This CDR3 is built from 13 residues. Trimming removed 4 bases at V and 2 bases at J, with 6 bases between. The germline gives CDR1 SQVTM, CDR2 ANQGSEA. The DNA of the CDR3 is TGCAGCGTTGTGGGCCCTGGGGCCAACGTCCTGACTTTC. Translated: CSVVGPGANVLTF.

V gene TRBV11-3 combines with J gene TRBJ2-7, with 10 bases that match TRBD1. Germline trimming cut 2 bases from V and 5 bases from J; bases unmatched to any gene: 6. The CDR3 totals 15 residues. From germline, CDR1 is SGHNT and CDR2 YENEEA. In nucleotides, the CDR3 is TGTGCCAGCAGCTTAATTCGGACAGGGGGTAACGAGCAGTACTTC. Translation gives CASSLIRTGGNEQYF.

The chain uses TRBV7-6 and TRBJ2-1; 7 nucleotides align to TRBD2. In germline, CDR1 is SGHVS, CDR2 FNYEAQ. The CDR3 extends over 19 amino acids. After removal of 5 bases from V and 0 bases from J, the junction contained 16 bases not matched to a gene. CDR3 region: CASSPEFGGGRSSYNEQFF. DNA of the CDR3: TGTGCCAGCAGCCCCGAGTTCGGCGGGGGTCGAAGCTCCTACAATGAGCAGTTCTTC.

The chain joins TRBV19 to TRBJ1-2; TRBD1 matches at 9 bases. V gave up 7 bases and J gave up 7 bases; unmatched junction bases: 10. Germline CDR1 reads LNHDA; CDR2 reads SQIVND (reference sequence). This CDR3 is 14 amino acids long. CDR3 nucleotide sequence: TGTGCCAGTACCCCAAGGGGACAGGGAGCTGGCTACACCTTC. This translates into CASTPRGQGAGYTF.

The CDR3 here is CASTVTGGREKLFF. The CDR3 bases are TGTGCCAGCACTGTGACAGGGGGTCGGGAAAAACTGTTTTTT. This chain connects TRBV6-6 to TRBJ1-4, with 9 nucleotides matching TRBD1. The CDR3 length is 14 residues. The ends lost 7 bases at V and 8 bases at J; junction bases unmatched: 8. Per germline, CDR1 MNHNY and CDR2 SVGAGI (reference sequence).

The CDR3 protein is CASSRVSGRNDGELFF. The CDR3 nucleotides are TGTGCCAGCAGCAGAGTTAGCGGGAGGAATGACGGGGAGCTGTTTTTT. V and J are TRBV7-9 and TRBJ2-2; 10 nucleotides agree with TRBD2. The junction had 10 bases not matched to a gene; V was cut back by 5 bases and J by 7 bases. In germline, CDR1 is SEHNR, CDR2 FQNEAQ (reference sequence). The CDR3 totals 16 residues.

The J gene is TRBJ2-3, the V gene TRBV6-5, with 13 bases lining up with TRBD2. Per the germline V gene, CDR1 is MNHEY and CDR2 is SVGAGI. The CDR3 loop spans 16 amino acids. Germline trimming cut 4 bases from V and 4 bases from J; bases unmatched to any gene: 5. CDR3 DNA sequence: TGTGCCAGCAGTTTCCCACTAGCGGGGGGGCCAGATACGCAGTATTTT. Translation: CASSFPLAGGPDTQYF.

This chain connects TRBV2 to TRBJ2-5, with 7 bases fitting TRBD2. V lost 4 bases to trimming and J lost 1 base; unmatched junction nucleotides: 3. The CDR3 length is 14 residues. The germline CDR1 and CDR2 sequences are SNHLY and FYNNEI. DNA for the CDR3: TGTGCCAGCAGTGTGGGGGGGGGCCAAGAGACCCAGTACTTC. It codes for CASSVGGGQETQYF.

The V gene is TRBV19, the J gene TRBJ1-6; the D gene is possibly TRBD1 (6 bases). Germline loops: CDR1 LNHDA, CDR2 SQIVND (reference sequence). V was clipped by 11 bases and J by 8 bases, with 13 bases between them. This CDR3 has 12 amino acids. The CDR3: CAGGSRDSPLHF. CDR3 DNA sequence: TGTGCCGGGGGCTCTCGGGATTCACCCCTCCACTTT.

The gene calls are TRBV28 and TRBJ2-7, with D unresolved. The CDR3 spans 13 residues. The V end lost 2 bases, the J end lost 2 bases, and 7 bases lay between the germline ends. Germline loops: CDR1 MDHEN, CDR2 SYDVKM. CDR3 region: CASSLQVPYEQYF. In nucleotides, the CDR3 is TGTGCCAGCAGTTTACAGGTCCCCTACGAGCAGTACTTC.

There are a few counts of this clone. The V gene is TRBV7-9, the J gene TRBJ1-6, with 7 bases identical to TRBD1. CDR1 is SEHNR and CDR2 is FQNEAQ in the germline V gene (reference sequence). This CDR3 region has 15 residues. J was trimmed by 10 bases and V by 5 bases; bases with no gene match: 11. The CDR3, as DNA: TGTGCCAGCAGCCCCGGGACAGAATCAACGTCACCCCTCCACTTT. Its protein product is CASSPGTESTSPLHF.

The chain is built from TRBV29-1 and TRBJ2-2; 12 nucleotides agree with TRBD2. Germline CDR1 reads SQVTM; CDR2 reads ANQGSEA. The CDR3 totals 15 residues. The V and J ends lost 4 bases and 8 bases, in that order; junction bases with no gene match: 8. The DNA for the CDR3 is TGCAGCGTTGCTGGGACTAGCGGGCATTTGGGGGAGCTGTTTTTT. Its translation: CSVAGTSGHLGELFF.

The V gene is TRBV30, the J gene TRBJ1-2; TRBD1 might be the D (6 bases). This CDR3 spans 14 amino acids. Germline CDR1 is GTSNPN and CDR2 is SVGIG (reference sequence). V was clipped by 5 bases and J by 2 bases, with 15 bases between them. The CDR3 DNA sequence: TGTGCCTGGTTAGGGGACACACTAAACTATGGCTACACCTTC. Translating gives CAWLGDTLNYGYTF.

CDR3 amino acids: CASSFNMGQGARNYGYTF. As DNA, the CDR3 is TGTGCCAGCAGCTTTAATATGGGACAGGGGGCCAGGAACTATGGCTACACCTTC. This sequence joins TRBV13 and TRBJ1-2; 12 bases line up with TRBD1. CDR3 size: 18 residues. CDR1 is PRHDT and CDR2 is FYEKMQ in the germline V gene (reference sequence). Germline trimming cut 3 bases from V and 2 bases from J; bases unmatched to any gene: 10. The full variable domain, rest sourced from reference TRBV13 and TRBJ1-2, is AAGVIQSPRHLIKEKRETATLKCYPIPRHDTVYWYQQGPGQDPQFLISFYEKMQSDKGSIPDRFSAQQFSDYHSELNMSSLELGDSALYFCASSFNMGQGARNYGYTFGSGTRLTVV.

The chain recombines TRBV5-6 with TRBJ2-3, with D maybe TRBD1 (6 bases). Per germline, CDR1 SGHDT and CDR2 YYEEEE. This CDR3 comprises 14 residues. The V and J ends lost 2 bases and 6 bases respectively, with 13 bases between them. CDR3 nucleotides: TGTGCCAGCAGCTTACCCACCACAGGGGATACGCAGTATTTT. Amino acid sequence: CASSLPTTGDTQYF.

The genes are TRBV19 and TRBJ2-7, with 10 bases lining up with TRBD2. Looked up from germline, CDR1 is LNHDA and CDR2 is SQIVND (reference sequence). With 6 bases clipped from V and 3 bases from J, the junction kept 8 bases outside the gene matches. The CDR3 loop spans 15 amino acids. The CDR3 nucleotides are TGTGCCAGTAGCCTCCGGACTAGCGGTAACTACGAGCAGTACTTC. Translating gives CASSLRTSGNYEQYF. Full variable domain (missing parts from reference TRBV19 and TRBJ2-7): DGGITQSPKYLFRKEGQNVTLSCEQNLNHDAMYWYRQDPGQGLRLIYYSQIVNDFQKGDIAEGYSVSREKKESFPLTVTSAQKNPTAFYLCASSLRTSGNYEQYFGPGTRLTVT.

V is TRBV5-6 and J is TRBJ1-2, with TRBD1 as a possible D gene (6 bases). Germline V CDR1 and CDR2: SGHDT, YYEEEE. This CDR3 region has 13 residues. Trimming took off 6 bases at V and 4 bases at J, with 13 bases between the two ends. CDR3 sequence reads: CASTGDRFYGYTF. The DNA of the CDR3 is TGTGCCAGCACCGGAGACAGGTTCTATGGCTACACCTTC.

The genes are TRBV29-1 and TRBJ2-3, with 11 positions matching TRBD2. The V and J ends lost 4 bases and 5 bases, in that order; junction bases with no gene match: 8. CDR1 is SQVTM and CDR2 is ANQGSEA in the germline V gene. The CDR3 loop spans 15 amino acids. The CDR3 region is CSVAKTSGVVDTQYF. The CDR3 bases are TGCAGCGTTGCGAAGACTAGCGGGGTTGTAGATACGCAGTATTTT.

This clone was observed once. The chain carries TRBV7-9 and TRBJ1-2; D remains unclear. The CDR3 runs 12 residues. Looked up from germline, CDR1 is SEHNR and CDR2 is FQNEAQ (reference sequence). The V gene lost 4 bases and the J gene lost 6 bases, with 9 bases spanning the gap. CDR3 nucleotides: TGTGCCAGCAGCTCCCTCTTTGATGGCTACACCTTC. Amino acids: CASSSLFDGYTF. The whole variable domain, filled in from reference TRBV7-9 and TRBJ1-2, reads DTGVSQNPRHKITKRGQNVTFRCDPISEHNRLYWYRQTLGQGPEFLTYFQNEAQLEKSRLLSDRFSAERPKGSFSTLEIQRTEQGDSAMYLCASSSLFDGYTFGSGTRLTVV.